A single sample gave rise to the 19 T cell receptor beta chains below, sequenced in a study of beta chain features in type 1 diabetes. The authors reverse transcribed all of the isolated RNA, so sequencing captured expressed TCRB transcripts. TCRdb's table, derived via immunoSEQ multiplex PCR, lists solely in-frame clones and lacks some. The sample comprises some 290,000 clones, over 11% of which are singletons, and under 0.02% rests with the top ten. Notes on the study in general: In every one of the four CD4+ subsets, TCRB CDR3s were moderately but significantly shorter in Type 1 diabetes patients.

Their specific antigens are unknown. The source material was naive CD4+ T cells from blood. The receptors were sampled from a young man with type 1 diabetes.

V is TRBV29-1 and J is TRBJ1-1, with D perhaps matching TRBD1 (6 bases). Germline CDR1 reads SQVTM; CDR2 reads ANQGSEA. V lost 4 bases to trimming and J lost 7 bases, with 10 bases between them. The CDR3 sequence is 11 residues long. CDR3 in amino acids: CSVAGTREAFF. In DNA form, the CDR3 reads TGCAGCGTTGCCGGGACACGTGAAGCTTTCTTT. Filled out from reference TRBV29-1 and TRBJ1-1, the complete variable domain reads SAVISQKPSRDICQRGTSLTIQCQVDSQVTMMFWYRQQPGQSLTLIATANQGSEATYESGFVIDKFPISRPNLTFSTLTVSNMSPEDSSIYLCSVAGTREAFFGQGTRLTVV.

This clone was picked up a small number of times. The chain couples TRBV28 to TRBJ2-7; TRBD1 is a possible D gene (6 bases). The CDR3 is 16 amino acids. The germline V gene encodes CDR1 MDHEN and CDR2 SYDVKM. V was pared by 5 bases and J by 4 bases, with 21 bases between. The CDR3 protein is CASSPEYAQGTYEQYF. For the CDR3, the DNA is TGTGCCAGCAGTCCCGAATACGCACAGGGTACGTACGAGCAGTACTTC.

This rearrangement joins TRBV28 to TRBJ1-2, with TRBD1 as a possible D gene (5 bases). V shed 5 bases and J shed 6 bases, with 10 bases lying between them. The CDR3 spans 12 residues. The germline gives CDR1 MDHEN, CDR2 SYDVKM. The DNA of the CDR3 is TGTGCCAGCAGTGAAGGGGCTAATGGCTACACCTTC. Translated, it gives CASSEGANGYTF.

The CDR3 spells CASSLAAVTDTQYF. The CDR3 nucleotides are TGCGCCAGCAGCTTGGCTGCAGTCACAGATACGCAGTATTTT. The V and J genes are TRBV5-1 and TRBJ2-3; no clear D gene. Per germline, CDR1 SGHRS and CDR2 YFSETQ. The CDR3 consists of 14 residues. Between the trimmed V and J ends, which lost 0 bases and 2 bases, there was a span of 7 bases.

This clone has just a few counts. V gene TRBV7-9 combines with J gene TRBJ2-7; TRBD2 is a possible D gene (5 bases). This CDR3 region has 16 residues. Germline V gene sequence: CDR1 SEHNR, CDR2 FQNEAQ (reference sequence). V lost 0 bases, J lost 2 bases, and 14 bases lay in between. DNA for the CDR3: TGTGCCAGCAGCTTAGCGCTTGCTTCCGGGACCTACGAGCAGTACTTC. It specifies CASSLALASGTYEQYF.

V is TRBV29-1 and J is TRBJ2-3; 8 bases align to TRBD2. The V segment lost 7 bases and the J segment 4 bases; nucleotides outside the gene matches: 22. CDR3 length: 18 amino acids. Germline CDR1 SQVTM, CDR2 ANQGSEA. The CDR3 DNA reads TGCAGCGCCCGAGGTAGCGGGACTCTGGGCGGGGGCCCAGATACGCAGTATTTT. It is translated as CSARGSGTLGGGPDTQYF.

This clone came up a few times. The J gene is TRBJ2-6, the V gene TRBV9, with no clear D. This CDR3 has 17 residues. Trimming removed 3 bases from V and 0 bases from J, with 13 bases in between. Germline CDR1 reads SGDLS; CDR2 reads YYNGEE. This CDR3 reads CASSARPGISGANVLTF. CDR3 in DNA: TGTGCCAGCAGCGCCCGACCAGGTATCTCTGGGGCCAACGTCCTGACTTTC.

The chain is built from TRBV7-9 and TRBJ1-2; 9 bases line up with TRBD1. V lost 3 bases, J lost 4 bases, and 6 bases stayed unmatched. The CDR3 is 15 amino acids. Looked up from germline, CDR1 is SEHNR and CDR2 is FQNEAQ (reference sequence). CDR3 bases: TGTGCCAGCAGCTTTAGGGACAGGGAGGGCTATGGCTACACCTTC. Translation gives CASSFRDREGYGYTF.

The chain is built from TRBV30 and TRBJ2-7; the match to TRBD1 covers 7 bases. This CDR3 region has 14 residues. The germline V gene has CDR1 GTSNPN and CDR2 SVGIG (reference sequence). V shed 1 base and J 3 bases; nucleotides not matched to a gene: 6. This chain's CDR3 is CAWSAGGVNYEQYF. The CDR3 DNA is TGTGCCTGGAGTGCAGGGGGAGTGAACTACGAGCAGTACTTC.

The V gene is TRBV29-1, the J gene TRBJ2-3; TRBD2 might be the D (6 bases). The germline V gene has CDR1 SQVTM and CDR2 ANQGSEA. The CDR3 has 14 amino acids. The germline V and J ends were trimmed by 1 base and 3 bases, with 11 bases remaining between them. The CDR3 sequence: CSVEGPGSTDTQYF. The CDR3 region has the DNA TGCAGCGTTGAAGGTCCCGGGAGTACAGATACGCAGTATTTT.

This clone appeared a few times. V is TRBV7-3 and J is TRBJ2-1, with 9 bases lining up with TRBD2. The germline CDR1 and CDR2 sequences are SGHTA and FQGTGA. The trim removed 5 bases at V and 7 bases at J, leaving 9 bases unmatched. CDR3 length: 15 amino acids. The CDR3 bases are TGTGCCAGCAGCCCAGCGTTAGCGGGAGCTAATGAGCAGTTCTTC. This translates into CASSPALAGANEQFF.

This chain links TRBV2 with TRBJ1-2, with D unresolved. CDR1 and CDR2 (germline): SNHLY, FYNNEI. The V end was cut by 8 bases, the J end by 5 bases, with 9 bases between. The CDR3 is 11 residues long. CDR3 in amino acids: CASFRDYGYTF. CDR3 DNA: TGTGCCAGCTTTCGGGATTATGGCTACACCTTC. The full variable domain, in which reference TRBV2 and TRBJ1-2 provide the parts outside the CDR3, is EPEVTQTPSHQVTQMGQEVILRCVPISNHLYFYWYRQILGQKVEFLVSFYNNEISEKSEIFDDQFSVERPDGSNFTLKIRSTKLEDSAMYFCASFRDYGYTFGSGTRLTVV.

This clone was observed a few times. The chain recombines TRBV19 with TRBJ2-3, with a weak D call TRBD2 (6 bases). V shed 6 bases and J shed 3 bases, with 19 bases lying between them. CDR3 length: 16 residues. The germline V gene has CDR1 LNHDA and CDR2 SQIVND (reference sequence). DNA for the CDR3: TGTGCCAGTAGACGCGGGACCCTAATGGGGACAGATACGCAGTATTTT. It codes for CASRRGTLMGTDTQYF.

The CDR3 reads CACSRVGDTQYF. The CDR3 DNA reads TGTGCCTGTAGCAGGGTCGGAGATACGCAGTATTTT. The chain joins TRBV30 to TRBJ2-3, with D possibly being TRBD1 (5 bases). Trimming pared 6 bases from V and 5 bases from J, leaving 12 bases between. Germline lookup yields CDR1 GTSNPN and CDR2 SVGIG (reference sequence). The CDR3 sequence is 12 residues long.

This clone has only a few counts. The chain links TRBV7-9 to TRBJ2-4; TRBD2 is a possible D gene (6 bases). The V and J ends lost 3 bases and 8 bases respectively, with 14 bases between them. The CDR3 is 14 residues long. Germline assignment: CDR1 SEHNR and CDR2 FQNEAQ (reference sequence). The CDR3 sequence: CASSLGEALDIQYF. In DNA, the CDR3 is TGTGCCAGCAGCTTGGGGGAGGCGCTGGACATTCAGTACTTC.

This clone has a handful of counts. J is TRBJ1-2 and V is TRBV7-9; 8 bases line up with TRBD1. The length of the CDR3 is 15 residues. With V trimmed by 6 bases and J by 6 bases, 12 bases remained unmatched. Germline V gives CDR1 SEHNR, CDR2 FQNEAQ (reference sequence). CDR3 nucleotide sequence: TGTGCCAGCAGGGGGGACAGGCTGTGGGGTGATGGCTACACCTTC. Its protein product is CASRGDRLWGDGYTF.

This clone has just a few counts. The rearrangement links TRBV7-9 to TRBJ2-5, with 7 bases identical to TRBD1. Germline-derived CDR1 and CDR2 are SEHNR and FQNEAQ (reference sequence). The CDR3 has 14 residues. V shed 2 bases, J shed 4 bases, and the junction held 4 bases outside the gene matches. This CDR3 reads CASSLSTGSETQYF. CDR3 sequence (DNA): TGTGCCAGCAGCTTATCGACAGGGTCAGAGACCCAGTACTTC.

This clone was seen only a few times. The V gene is TRBV9, the J gene TRBJ2-5, with 8 bases fitting TRBD2. V was clipped by 4 bases and J by 2 bases; unmatched bases: 7. The CDR3 totals 15 residues. The germline gives CDR1 SGDLS, CDR2 YYNGEE. CDR3 in amino acids: CASSPGLAGQETQYF. Here the CDR3 DNA reads TGTGCCAGCAGCCCCGGGCTAGCGGGTCAAGAGACCCAGTACTTC.

This clone has a handful of counts. Other DNA variants within this sample encode the same CDR3. The chain joins TRBV11-2 to TRBJ2-6, with D hard to call. Germline CDR1 reads SGHAT; CDR2 reads FQNNGV. V was trimmed by 2 bases and J by 0 bases, leaving 5 bases between them. CDR3 length equals 15 residues. This CDR3 is CASSLRSSGANVLTF. CDR3 in DNA: TGTGCCAGCAGCTTACGGTCCTCTGGGGCCAACGTCCTGACTTTC.